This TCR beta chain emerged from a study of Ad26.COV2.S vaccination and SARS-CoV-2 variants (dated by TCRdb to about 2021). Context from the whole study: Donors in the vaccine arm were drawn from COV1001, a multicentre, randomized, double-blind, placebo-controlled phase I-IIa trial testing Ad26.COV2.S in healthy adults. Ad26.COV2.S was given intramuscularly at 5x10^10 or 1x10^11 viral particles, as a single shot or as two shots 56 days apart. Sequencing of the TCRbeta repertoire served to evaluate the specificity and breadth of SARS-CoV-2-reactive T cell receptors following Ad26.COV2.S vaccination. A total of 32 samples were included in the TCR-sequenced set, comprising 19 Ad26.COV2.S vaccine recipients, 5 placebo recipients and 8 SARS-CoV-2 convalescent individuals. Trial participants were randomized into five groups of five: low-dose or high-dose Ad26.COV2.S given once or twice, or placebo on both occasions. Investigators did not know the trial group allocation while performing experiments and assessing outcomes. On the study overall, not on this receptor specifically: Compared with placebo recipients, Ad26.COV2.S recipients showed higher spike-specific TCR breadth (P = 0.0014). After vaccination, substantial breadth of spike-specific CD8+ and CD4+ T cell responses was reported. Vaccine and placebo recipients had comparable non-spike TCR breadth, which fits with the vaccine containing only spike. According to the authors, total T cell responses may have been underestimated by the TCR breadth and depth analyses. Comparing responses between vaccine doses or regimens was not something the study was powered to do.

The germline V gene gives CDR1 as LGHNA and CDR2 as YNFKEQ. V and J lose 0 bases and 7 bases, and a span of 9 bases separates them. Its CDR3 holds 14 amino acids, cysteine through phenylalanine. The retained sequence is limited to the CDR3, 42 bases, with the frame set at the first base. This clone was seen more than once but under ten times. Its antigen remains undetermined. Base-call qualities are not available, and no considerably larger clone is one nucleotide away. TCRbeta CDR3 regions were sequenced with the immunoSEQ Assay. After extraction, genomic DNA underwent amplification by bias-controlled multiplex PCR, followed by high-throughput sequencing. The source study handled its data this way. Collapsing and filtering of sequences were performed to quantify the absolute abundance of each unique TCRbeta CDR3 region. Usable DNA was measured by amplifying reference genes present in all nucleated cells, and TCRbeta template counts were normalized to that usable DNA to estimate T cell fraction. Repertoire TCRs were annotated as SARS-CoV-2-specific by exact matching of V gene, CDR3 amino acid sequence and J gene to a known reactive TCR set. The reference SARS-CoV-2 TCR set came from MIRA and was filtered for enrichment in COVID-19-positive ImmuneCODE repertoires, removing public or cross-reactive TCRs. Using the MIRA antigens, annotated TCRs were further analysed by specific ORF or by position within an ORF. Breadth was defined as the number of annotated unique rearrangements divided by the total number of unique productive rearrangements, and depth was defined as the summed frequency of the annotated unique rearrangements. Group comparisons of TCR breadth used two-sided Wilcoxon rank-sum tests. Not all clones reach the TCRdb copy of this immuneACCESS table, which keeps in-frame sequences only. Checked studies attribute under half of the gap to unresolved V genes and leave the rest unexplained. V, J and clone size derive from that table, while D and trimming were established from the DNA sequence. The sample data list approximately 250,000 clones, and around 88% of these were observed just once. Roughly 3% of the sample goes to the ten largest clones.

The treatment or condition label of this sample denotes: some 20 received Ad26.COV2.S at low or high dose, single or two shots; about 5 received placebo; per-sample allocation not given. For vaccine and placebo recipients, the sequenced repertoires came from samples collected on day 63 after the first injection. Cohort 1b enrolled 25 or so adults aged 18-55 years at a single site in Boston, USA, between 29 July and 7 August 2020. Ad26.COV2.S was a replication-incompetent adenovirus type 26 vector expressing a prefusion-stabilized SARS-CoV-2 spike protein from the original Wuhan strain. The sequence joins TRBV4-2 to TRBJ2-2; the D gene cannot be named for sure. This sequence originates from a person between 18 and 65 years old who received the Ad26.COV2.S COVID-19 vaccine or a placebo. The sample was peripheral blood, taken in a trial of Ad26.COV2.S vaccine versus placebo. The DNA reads TGTGCCAGCAGCCAAGAACCGGGCGGCGGGGAGCTGTTTTTT. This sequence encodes CASSQEPGGGELFF.